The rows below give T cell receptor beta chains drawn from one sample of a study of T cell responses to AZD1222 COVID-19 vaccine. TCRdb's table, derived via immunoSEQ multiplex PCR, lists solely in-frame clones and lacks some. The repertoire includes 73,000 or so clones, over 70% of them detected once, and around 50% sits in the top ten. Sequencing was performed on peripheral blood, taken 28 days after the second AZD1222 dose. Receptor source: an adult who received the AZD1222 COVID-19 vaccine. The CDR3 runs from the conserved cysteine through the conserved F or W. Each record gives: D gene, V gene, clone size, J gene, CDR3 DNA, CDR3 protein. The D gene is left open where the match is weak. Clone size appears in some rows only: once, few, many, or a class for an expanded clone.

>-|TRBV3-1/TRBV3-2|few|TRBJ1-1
TGTGCCAGCAGCCAGGTTGACAGGTCCGAAGCTTTCTTT
CASSQVDRSEAFF
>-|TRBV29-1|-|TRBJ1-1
TGCAGCGCCCGACGGGAGGAGGAGACTGAAGCTTTCTTT
CSARREEETEAFF
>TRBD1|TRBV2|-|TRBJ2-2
TGTGCCAGCAGTGGGGACGGGACAGCAGACACCGGGGAGCTGTTTTTT
CASSGDGTADTGELFF
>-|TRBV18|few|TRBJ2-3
TGTGCCAGCTCACCACCGTTCACAGATACGCAGTATTTT
CASSPPFTDTQYF
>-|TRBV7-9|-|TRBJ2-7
TGTGCCAGCAGCTTGACAGCGAACCCCTACGAGCAGTACTTC
CASSLTANPYEQYF
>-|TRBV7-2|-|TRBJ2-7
TGTGCCAGCAGCTTAGAAGGGCCAGCCTACGAGCAGTACTTC
CASSLEGPAYEQYF
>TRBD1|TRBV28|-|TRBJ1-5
TGTGCCAGCAGTTTACCGGGACAGAACTATCAGCCCCAGCATTTT
CASSLPGQNYQPQHF
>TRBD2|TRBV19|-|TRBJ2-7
TGTGCCAGTAGTATACGACTAGCGGGAGCCTACGAGCAGTACTTC
CASSIRLAGAYEQYF
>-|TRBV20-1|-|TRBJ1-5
TGCAGTGCTAGTCTCCGGGAGCCCCAGCATTTT
CSASLREPQHF
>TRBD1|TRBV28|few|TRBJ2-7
TGTGCCAGCAGTCCTATGACAGGGGTTGGCGCCGAGCAGTACTTC
CASSPMTGVGAEQYF
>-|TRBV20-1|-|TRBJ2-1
TGCAGTGCTAGATTGTATGAGCAGTTCTTC
CSARLYEQFF
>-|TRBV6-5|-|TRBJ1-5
TGTGCCAGCACCCCAGGGGTGGATCAGCCCCAGCATTTT
CASTPGVDQPQHF
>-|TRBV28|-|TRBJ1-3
TGTGCCAGCAGGGAGGCAGGCACCATATATTTT
CASREAGTIYF
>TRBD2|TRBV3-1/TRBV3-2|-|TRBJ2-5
TGTGCCAGCAGCAACGGAGGACTAGCGGGGGCAAACCCCGAGACCCAGTACTTC
CASSNGGLAGANPETQYF
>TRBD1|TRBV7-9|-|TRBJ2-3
TGTGCCAGCAACCTCGGACAGGAAACAGATACGCAGTATTTT
CASNLGQETDTQYF
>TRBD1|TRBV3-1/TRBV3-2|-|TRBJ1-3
TGTGCCAGCAGCGGGGGGGACAGGATATATTTT
CASSGGDRIYF
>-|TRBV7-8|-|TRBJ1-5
TGTGCCAGCAGCTTAGCGGTGGGGAAATTAAAACCCCAGCATTTT
CASSLAVGKLKPQHF
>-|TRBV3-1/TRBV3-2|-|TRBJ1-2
TGTGCCAGCAGCCAGGGTACAGGGCTCACGGGCTACACCTTC
CASSQGTGLTGYTF
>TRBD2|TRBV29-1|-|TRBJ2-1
TGCAGCGTGGACGGACTAGCGGGTGGAAGCTCCTACAATGAGCAGTTCTTC
CSVDGLAGGSSYNEQFF
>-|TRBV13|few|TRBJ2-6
TGTGCCAGCAGTTCTACCGAGCAGGGTACTCGGGGGGCCAACGTCCTGACTTTC
CASSSTEQGTRGANVLTF
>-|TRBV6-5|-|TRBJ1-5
TGTGCCGGTTCGGGGCGAGTCAATCAGCCCCAGCATTTT
CAGSGRVNQPQHF
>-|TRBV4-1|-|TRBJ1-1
TGCGCCAGCAGCCAAGGTTGGTCGGACTACACTGAAGCTTTCTTT
CASSQGWSDYTEAFF
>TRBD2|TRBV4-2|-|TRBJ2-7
TGTGCCAGCAGCCGAGAGCTCGGGACTACTAGGGAGCAGTACTTC
CASSRELGTTREQYF
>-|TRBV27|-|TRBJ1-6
TGTGCCAGCAGCTCCCTCGCAGCCGGCGATTCACCCCTCCACTTT
CASSSLAAGDSPLHF
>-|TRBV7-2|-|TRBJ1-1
TGTGCCAGCAGCTTATGGCAGAACACTGAAGCTTTCTTT
CASSLWQNTEAFF
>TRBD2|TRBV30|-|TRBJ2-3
TGTGCCTGGCGCGGCGGAGCGGGGGGCACAGATACGCAGTATTTT
CAWRGGAGGTDTQYF
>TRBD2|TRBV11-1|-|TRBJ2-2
TGTGCCAGCAGCCGGACTAGCGGGAGGGCCGCCGGGGAGCTGTTTTTT
CASSRTSGRAAGELFF
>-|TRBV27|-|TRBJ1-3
TGTGCCAGCAGGGCGGTTGACTCTGGAAACACCATATATTTT
CASRAVDSGNTIYF
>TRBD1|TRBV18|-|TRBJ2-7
TGTGCCAGCTCACCTCCCTCCGGGACAGGGGCCTACGAGCAGTACTTC
CASSPPSGTGAYEQYF
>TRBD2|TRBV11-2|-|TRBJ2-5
TGTGCCAGCAGTAGAGGCGGGAGGACAGAAGAGACCCAGTACTTC
CASSRGGRTEETQYF
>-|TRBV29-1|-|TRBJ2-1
TGCAGCTCCGGGCCCGGGTACAATGAGCAGTTCTTC
CSSGPGYNEQFF
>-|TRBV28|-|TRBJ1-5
TGTGCCAGCAGTTGGGGAGCGAATCAGCCCCAGCATTTT
CASSWGANQPQHF
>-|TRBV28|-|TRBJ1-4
TGTGCCAGTGGACGAACGAGGGAAAAACTGTTTTTT
CASGRTREKLFF
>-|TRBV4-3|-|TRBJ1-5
TGCGCCAGCAGCTTCAACAGGGCTGGCAATCAGCCCCAGCATTTT
CASSFNRAGNQPQHF
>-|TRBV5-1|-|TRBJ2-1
TGCGCCAGGTCCCAACAGTTCTTC
CARSQQFF
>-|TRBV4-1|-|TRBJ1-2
TGCGCCAGCAGCCCGGGGGGTAGTAGCCAGAACTATGGCTACACCTTC
CASSPGGSSQNYGYTF
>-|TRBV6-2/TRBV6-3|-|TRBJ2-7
TGTGCCAGCAGTTACTTAGGGCACACCTACGAGCAGTACTTC
CASSYLGHTYEQYF
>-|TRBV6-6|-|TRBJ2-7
TGTGCCAGCGGTGCCTACGAGCAGTACTTC
CASGAYEQYF
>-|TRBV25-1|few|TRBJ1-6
TGTGCCAGCAGTGAGGGGGACCCAAATTCACCCCTCCACTTT
CASSEGDPNSPLHF
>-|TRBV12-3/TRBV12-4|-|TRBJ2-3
TGTGCCAGCAGACCTGGGGGCACAGATACGCAGTATTTT
CASRPGGTDTQYF
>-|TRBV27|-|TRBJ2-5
TGTGCCAGCAGTCCCCAAGAGACCCAGTACTTC
CASSPQETQYF
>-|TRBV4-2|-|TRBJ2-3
TGTGCCAGCAGCCAAGATAGATTAGGGGGGCCAAGCACAGATACGCAGTATTTT
CASSQDRLGGPSTDTQYF
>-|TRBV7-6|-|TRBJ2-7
TGTGCCAGCAGCTTCTCCACAGACCCCTACGAGCAGTACTTC
CASSFSTDPYEQYF
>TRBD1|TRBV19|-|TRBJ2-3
TGTGCCAGTAGTATGGGCAGGGGGTCGGCAGATACGCAGTATTTT
CASSMGRGSADTQYF
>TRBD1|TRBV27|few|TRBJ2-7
TGTGCCAGCAAAAGGGGGCCCTCCTACGAGCAGTACTTC
CASKRGPSYEQYF
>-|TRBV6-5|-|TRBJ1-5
TGTGCCAGCAGCTCCCAGGCGGATCAGCCCCAGCATTTT
CASSSQADQPQHF
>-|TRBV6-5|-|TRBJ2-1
TGTGCCAGCAGTTATGCGGCCTACAATGAGCAGTTCTTC
CASSYAAYNEQFF
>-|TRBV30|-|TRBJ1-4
TGTGCCTGGAGTAAGGGACAAGCCGATAGGGGGAAACTGTTTTTT
CAWSKGQADRGKLFF
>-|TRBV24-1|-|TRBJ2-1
TGTGCCACCAGTGATGCGGCCGGGTTGAGCTCCTACAATGAGCAGTTCTTC
CATSDAAGLSSYNEQFF
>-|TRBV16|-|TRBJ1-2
TGTGCCAGCAGCCGCGACAGGAATGGCTACACCTTC
CASSRDRNGYTF
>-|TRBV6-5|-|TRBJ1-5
TGTGCCAGCAGAGTTAACCGGGGTCAGCCCCAGCATTTT
CASRVNRGQPQHF
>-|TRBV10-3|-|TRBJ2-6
TGTGCCATCAAGGCACGTGGGGCCAACGTCCTGACTTTC
CAIKARGANVLTF
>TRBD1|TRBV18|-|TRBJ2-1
TGTGCCAGCTCCCGAAAGGGACAGGACTACAATGAGCAGTTCTTC
CASSRKGQDYNEQFF
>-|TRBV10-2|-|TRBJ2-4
TGCGCCAGCAGTGACGAGGGTTTAGGCAAAAACATTCAGTACTTC
CASSDEGLGKNIQYF
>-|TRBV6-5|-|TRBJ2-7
TGTGCCAGCAGCCCGTCGGGGGTTAACTACGAGCAGTACTTC
CASSPSGVNYEQYF
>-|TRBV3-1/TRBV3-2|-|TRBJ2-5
TGTGCCAGCAGCCTGCGAGGGTTCGGGGAGACCCAGTACTTC
CASSLRGFGETQYF
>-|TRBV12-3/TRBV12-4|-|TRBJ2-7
TGTGCCAGCAGTTTACAGGGAAGGGAGCAGTACTTC
CASSLQGREQYF
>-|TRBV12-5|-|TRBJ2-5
TGTGCTAGTGGTTTGGTACAGGGTAGTATGGAGACCCAGTACTTC
CASGLVQGSMETQYF